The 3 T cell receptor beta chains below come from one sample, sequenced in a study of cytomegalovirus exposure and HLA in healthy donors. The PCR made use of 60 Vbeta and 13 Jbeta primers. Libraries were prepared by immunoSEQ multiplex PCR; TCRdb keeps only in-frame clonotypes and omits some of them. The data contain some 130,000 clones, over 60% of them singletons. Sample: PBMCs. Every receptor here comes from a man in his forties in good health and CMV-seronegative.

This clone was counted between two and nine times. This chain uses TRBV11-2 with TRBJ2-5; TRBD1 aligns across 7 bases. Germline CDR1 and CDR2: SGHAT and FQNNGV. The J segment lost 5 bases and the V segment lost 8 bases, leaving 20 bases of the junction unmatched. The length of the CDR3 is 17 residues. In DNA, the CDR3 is TGTGCCAGCGCCACGACAGGGACCGACCCCCACTCGGAGACCCAGTACTTC. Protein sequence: CASATTGTDPHSETQYF. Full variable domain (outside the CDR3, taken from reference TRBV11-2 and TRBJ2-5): EAGVAQSPRYKIIEKRQSVAFWCNPISGHATLYWYQQILGQGPKLLIQFQNNGVVDDSQLPKDRFSAERLKGVDSTLKIQPAKLEDSAVYLCASATTGTDPHSETQYFGPGTRLLVL.

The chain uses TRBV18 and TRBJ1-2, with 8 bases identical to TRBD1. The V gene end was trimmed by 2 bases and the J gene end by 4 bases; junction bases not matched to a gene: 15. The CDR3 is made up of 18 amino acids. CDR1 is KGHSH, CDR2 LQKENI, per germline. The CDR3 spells CASSPEAGGNPLGYGYTF. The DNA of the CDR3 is TGTGCCAGCTCACCAGAGGCAGGGGGCAATCCCCTAGGCTATGGCTACACCTTC.

The CDR3 spells CASSSPGTSGRETQYF. Written as DNA, the CDR3 is TGTGCCAGCAGCTCCCCCGGGACTAGCGGGAGAGAGACCCAGTACTTC. The genes are TRBV7-9 and TRBJ2-5; 14 bases are a match to TRBD2. CDR1 and CDR2 from the germline V gene are SEHNR and FQNEAQ (reference sequence). This CDR3 comprises 16 residues. V trimming: 4 bases; J trimming: 4 bases; junction bases outside the gene matches: 5.